The clone carrying this T cell receptor beta chain was counted many times. The target antigen is unknown. These data belong to a study of early T cells in non-severe SARS-CoV-2 infection. General study results and limits: Private and CD4 specificities were missed by VDJdb matching, which favored anti-spike CD8 responses.

TCRdb reanalysed the 5' RACE reads using MiXCR and keeps one entry per CDR3 protein. The sample carries 30,000 to 40,000 distinct CDR3 sequences, 5.8% recorded once. The CDR3 sequence is 14 residues long. With V trimmed by 4 bases and J by 3 bases, 5 bases remained unmatched. CDR1 is SGHAT and CDR2 is FQNNGV in the germline V gene. The V and J genes are TRBV11-2 and TRBJ2-7, with 8 bases aligning to TRBD1. This TCR came from an adult who was a healthcare worker with PCR-confirmed SARS-CoV-2 infection or an uninfected control (not recorded which). Sequenced: whole blood. The CDR3 nucleotides are TGTGCCAGCAGCTCGGGCGGACAGGGCTACGAGCAGTACTTC. Its translation is CASSSGGQGYEQYF.